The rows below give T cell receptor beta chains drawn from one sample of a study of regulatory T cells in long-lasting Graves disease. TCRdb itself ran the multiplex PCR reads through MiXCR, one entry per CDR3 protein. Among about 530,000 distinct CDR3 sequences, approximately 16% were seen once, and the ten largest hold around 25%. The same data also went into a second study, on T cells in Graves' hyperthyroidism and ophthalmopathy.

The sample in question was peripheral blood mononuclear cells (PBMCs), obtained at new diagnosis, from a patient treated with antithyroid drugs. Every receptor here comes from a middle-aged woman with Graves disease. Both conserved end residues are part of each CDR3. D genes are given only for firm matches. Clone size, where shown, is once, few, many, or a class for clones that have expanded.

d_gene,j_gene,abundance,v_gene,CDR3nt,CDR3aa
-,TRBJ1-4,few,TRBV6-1,TGTGCCAGCAGTGACCTAGGGGCGAGAGAAAAACTGTTTTTT,CASSDLGAREKLFF
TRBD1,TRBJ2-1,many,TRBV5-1,TGCGCCAGCAGCCTCTCGACAGGGGACTACAATGAGCAGTTCTTC,CASSLSTGDYNEQFF
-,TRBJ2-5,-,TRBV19,TGTGCCAGTAGTTCGCCCTCCAGGGGAGAGACCCAGTACTTC,CASSSPSRGETQYF
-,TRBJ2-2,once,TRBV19,TGTGCCAGTAGTATCCATTCTAACACCGGGGAGCTGTTTTTT,CASSIHSNTGELFF
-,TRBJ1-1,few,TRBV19,TGTGCCAGTCATACTAACTGGGCAGCCACTGAAGCTTTCTTT,CASHTNWAATEAFF
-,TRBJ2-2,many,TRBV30,TGTGCCCGGGCCCGGGTGGCCGGGGAGCTGTTTTTT,CARARVAGELFF
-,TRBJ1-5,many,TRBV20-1,TGCAGTGCTATCCAGGGCGCGGGGAATCAGCCCCAGCATTTT,CSAIQGAGNQPQHF
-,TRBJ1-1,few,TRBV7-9,TGTGCCAGCAGCTTAGTACCTAGCACTGAAGCTTTCTTT,CASSLVPSTEAFF
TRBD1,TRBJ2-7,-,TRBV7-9,TGTGCCAGCAGCGAGGGACAGGGAAGGGCCATAGAGCAGTACTTC,CASSEGQGRAIEQYF
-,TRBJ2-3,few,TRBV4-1,TGCGCCAGCAGCCACCCCGGACAGAGAGATACGCAGTATTTT,CASSHPGQRDTQYF
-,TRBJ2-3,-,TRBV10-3,TGTGCCATCAGTGTCCAGGGTGGCACAGATACGCAGTATTTT,CAISVQGGTDTQYF
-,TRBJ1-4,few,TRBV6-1,TGTGCCACCCACTCGGGGGGTGGAGGGGTTAAAGGTGAAAAACTGTTTTTT,CATHSGGGGVKGEKLFF
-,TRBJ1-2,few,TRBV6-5,TGTGCCAGCAGTTACTCGAAAGGGGTCGTCTATGGCTACACCTTC,CASSYSKGVVYGYTF
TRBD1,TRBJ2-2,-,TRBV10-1,TGCGCCAGCAGGGGACAGACCACCGGGGAGCTGTTTTTT,CASRGQTTGELFF
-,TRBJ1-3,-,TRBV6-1,TGCGCCAGTTCCGAAGGGGATTTCTCTGGAAACACCATATATTTT,CASSEGDFSGNTIYF
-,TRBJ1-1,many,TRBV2,TGTGCCAGCTTGGAATGGCCGGGAAAGAACACTGAAGCTTTCTTT,CASLEWPGKNTEAFF
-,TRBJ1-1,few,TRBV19,TGTGCCAGTACCAGGACCCGCGGCACTGAAGCTTTCTTT,CASTRTRGTEAFF
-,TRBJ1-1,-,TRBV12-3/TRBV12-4,TGTGCCAGCGGGATGACAGATCCGAACACTGAAGCTTTCTTT,CASGMTDPNTEAFF
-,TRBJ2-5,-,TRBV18,TGTGCCAGCTCACCACCGGCAGGCCAAGAGACCCAGTACTTC,CASSPPAGQETQYF
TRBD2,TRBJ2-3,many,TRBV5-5,TGTGCCAGCAGCTTAGCGGGGCGGAGCACAGATACGCAGTATTTT,CASSLAGRSTDTQYF
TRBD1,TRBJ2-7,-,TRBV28,TGTGCCAGTAGTATCGCGGACAGGGGGGGCTACGAGCAGTACTTC,CASSIADRGGYEQYF
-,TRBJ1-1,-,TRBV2,TGTGCCAGCAGTCTCCGTTTGGTTTTCTTT,CASSLRLVFF
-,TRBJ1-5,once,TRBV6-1,TGTGCCAGCAGCCGCCGAGGGTTAGGCAATCAGCCCCAGCATTTT,CASSRRGLGNQPQHF
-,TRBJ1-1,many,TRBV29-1,TGCAGCGTTGAAAGACACCTAACCCGCATGAACACTGAAGCTTTCTTT,CSVERHLTRMNTEAFF
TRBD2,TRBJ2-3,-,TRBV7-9,TGTGCCACTTCTTGGGGGGGGGGAACAAGAGATACGCAGTATTTT,CATSWGGGTRDTQYF
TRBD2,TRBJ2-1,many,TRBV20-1,TGCAGTGTTCCGGGGGGGGCCTACAATGAGCAGTTCTTC,CSVPGGAYNEQFF
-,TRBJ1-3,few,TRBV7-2,TGTGCCAGCAGCTTGGTCCAGGGTTCCTCTGGAAACACCATATATTTT,CASSLVQGSSGNTIYF
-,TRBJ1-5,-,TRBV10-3,TGTGCCATCAGTGACCAGAATCAGCCCCAGCATTTT,CAISDQNQPQHF
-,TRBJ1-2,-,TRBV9,TGTGCCAGCAACTCACTCAACGGCTACACCTTC,CASNSLNGYTF
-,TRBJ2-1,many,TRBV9,TGTGCCAGCAGCGTGGGGACACGCTCCTACAATGAGCAGTTCTTC,CASSVGTRSYNEQFF
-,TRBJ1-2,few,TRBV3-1,TGTGCCAGCAGCCTCCGGGACGGGCGGGATAACACCTTC,CASSLRDGRDNTF
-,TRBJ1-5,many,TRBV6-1,TGTGCCAGCAGTGGAACAGGGAGAGGTCAGCCCCAGCATTTT,CASSGTGRGQPQHF
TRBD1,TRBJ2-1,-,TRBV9,TGTGCCAGCAGCATACAGGGGGGCCCCTACAATGAGCAGTTCTTC,CASSIQGGPYNEQFF
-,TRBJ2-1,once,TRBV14,TGTGCCAGCAGCCAATTCGGGGATGAGCAGTTCTTC,CASSQFGDEQFF
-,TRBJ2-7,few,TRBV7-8,TGTGCCAGCAGCTTATCCAGAGACTACGAGCAGTACTTC,CASSLSRDYEQYF
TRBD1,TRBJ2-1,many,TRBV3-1,TGTGCCAGCAGCCAATACCGGGACAGCCTCTCCTACAATGAGCAGTTCTTC,CASSQYRDSLSYNEQFF
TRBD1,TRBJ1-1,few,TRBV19,TGTGCCAGTTACAGGGGATTGAACACTGAAGCTTTCTTT,CASYRGLNTEAFF
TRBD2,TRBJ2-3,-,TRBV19,TGTGCCAGTAGTATCGCGCCTAGCGGGGGCGGAGATACGCAGTATTTT,CASSIAPSGGGDTQYF
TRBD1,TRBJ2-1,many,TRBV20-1,TGCAGTGCTAGAGCAAATACCGGGACAGGGGGACCTGAGCAGTTCTTC,CSARANTGTGGPEQFF
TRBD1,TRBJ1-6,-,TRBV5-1,TGCGCCAGCAGCTTGGTCTGGGACAGGGGTAATTCACCCCTCCACTTT,CASSLVWDRGNSPLHF
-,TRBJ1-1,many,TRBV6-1,TGTGCCAGCAGTGAAGTGAGGGGGGCGTATGAAGCTTTCTTT,CASSEVRGAYEAFF
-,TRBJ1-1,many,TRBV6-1,TGTGCCAGCAGTGACTCCCCTTTGGAAGCTTTCTTT,CASSDSPLEAFF
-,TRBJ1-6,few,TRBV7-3,TGTGCCAGCAATATTCACGAAGGGAATTCACCCCTCCACTTT,CASNIHEGNSPLHF
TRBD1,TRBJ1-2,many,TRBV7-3,TGTGCCAGCAGCACCGGGACAGGGCTCGGTGGCTACACCTTC,CASSTGTGLGGYTF
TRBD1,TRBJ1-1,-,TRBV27,TGTGCCAGCAGTTTATCGCCGGGACAGGGGGCCCTTTCGGCTTTCTTT,CASSLSPGQGALSAFF
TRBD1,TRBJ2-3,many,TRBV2,TGTGCCAGCAGTGTTTCAGGGGGCGCGGTAGATACGCAGTATTTT,CASSVSGGAVDTQYF
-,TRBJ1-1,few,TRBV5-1,TGCGCCAGCAGCCGGGACCCGGACACTGAAGCTTTCTTT,CASSRDPDTEAFF
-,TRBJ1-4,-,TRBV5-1,TGCGCCAGCGCCGAGGGGGGCAATGAAAAACTGTTTTTT,CASAEGGNEKLFF
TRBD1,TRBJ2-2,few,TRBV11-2,TGTGCCAGCAGCTTTCGACAGGGCCCAACAGGGGAGCTGTTTTTT,CASSFRQGPTGELFF
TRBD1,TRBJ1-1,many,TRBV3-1,TGTGCCAGCAGCCAGGCTGGACAGGGGAACACTGAAGCTTTCTTT,CASSQAGQGNTEAFF
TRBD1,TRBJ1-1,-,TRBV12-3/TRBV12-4,TGTGCCAGCAGTTTAACCGCGGGACAGGGGGTCTGGAGGACTGAAGCTTTCTTT,CASSLTAGQGVWRTEAFF
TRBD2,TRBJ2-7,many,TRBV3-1,TGTGCCAGCAGCCAGACTAGCGGCCTACCCTACGAGCAGTACTTC,CASSQTSGLPYEQYF
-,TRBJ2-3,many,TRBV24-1,TGTGCCACCAGTGATCCACGGGGGAGCACAGATACGCAGTATTTT,CATSDPRGSTDTQYF
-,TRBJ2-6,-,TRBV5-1,TGCGCCAGCAGCGTTTACTCTGGGGCCAACGTCCTGACTTTC,CASSVYSGANVLTF
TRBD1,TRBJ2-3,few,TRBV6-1,TGTGCCGCCGAGGGGGCTCCCACAGATACGCAGTATTTT,CAAEGAPTDTQYF
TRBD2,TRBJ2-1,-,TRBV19,TGTGCCAGTAGTATAGGACTAGCGGGCCCTAATGAGCAGTTCTTC,CASSIGLAGPNEQFF
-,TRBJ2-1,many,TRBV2,TGTGCCAGCATAGAGGACCTCCCGGGGGATGAGCAGTTCTTC,CASIEDLPGDEQFF